The 32 T cell receptor beta chains reported below all come from one sample, sequenced in a study of PD-1 blockade in classical Hodgkin lymphoma. With no exception, relapse followed autologous stem cell transplantation in all patients, and brentuximab vedotin exposure varied. TCRdb's copy holds only in-frame clones and misses some; the assay was immunoSEQ multiplex PCR. The sample lists 100,000 or so clones; 75% to 90% were seen once. The material sequenced was peripheral blood mononuclear cells (PBMCs), taken before the second cycle of nivolumab. The receptor set was obtained from a human donor with classical Hodgkin lymphoma.

The V gene is TRBV9, the J gene TRBJ1-1; maybe TRBD1 (5 bases). V gave up 0 bases and J gave up 1 base, with 10 bases separating them. Germline values: CDR1 SGDLS, CDR2 YYNGEE. The CDR3 length is 15 residues. The CDR3 DNA follows: TGTGCCAGCAGCGTAGCGATCACAGGGAACACTGAAGCTTTCTTT. Its protein is CASSVAITGNTEAFF.

This rearrangement joins TRBV6-5 to TRBJ2-7, with 7 bases fitting TRBD2. This CDR3 is built from 14 residues. The germline CDR1 and CDR2 sequences are MNHEY and SVGAGI. Trimming removed 5 bases from V and 0 bases from J; junction bases left unmatched: 4. The CDR3 bases are TGTGCCAGCAGTCGGGACTACGCCTCCTACGAGCAGTACTTC. Amino acid sequence: CASSRDYASYEQYF.

This clone was recorded only once. The chain links TRBV7-2 to TRBJ2-5; TRBD1 matches 8 bases. V lost 0 bases to trimming and J lost 1 base; unmatched junction nucleotides: 7. The CDR3 sequence is 17 residues long. Germline values: CDR1 SGHTA, CDR2 FQGNSA. This CDR3 is CASSLAAGGASQETQYF. CDR3 bases: TGTGCCAGCAGCTTAGCCGCAGGGGGCGCGAGCCAAGAGACCCAGTACTTC. Filled out from reference TRBV7-2 and TRBJ2-5, the complete variable domain reads GAGVSQSPSNKVTEKGKDVELRCDPISGHTALYWYRQSLGQGLEFLIYFQGNSAPDKSGLPSDRFSAERTGGSVSTLTIQRTQQEDSAVYLCASSLAAGGASQETQYFGPGTRLLVL.

This chain links TRBV7-8 with TRBJ2-3; 10 positions match TRBD2. The V segment lost 5 bases and the J segment 0 bases; nucleotides outside the gene matches: 20. Germline V gene sequence: CDR1 SGHVS, CDR2 FQNEAQ. There are 21 residues in the CDR3. The CDR3 sequence is CASSTSFSLLAGFSSTDTQYF. The DNA of the CDR3 is TGTGCCAGCAGCACGTCCTTCTCTCTACTAGCGGGGTTTTCTAGCACAGATACGCAGTATTTT.

This clone was found once. The V gene is TRBV28, the J gene TRBJ1-5; D not certain. The length of the CDR3 is 12 residues. Germline-derived CDR1 and CDR2 are MDHEN and SYDVKM. V gave up 2 bases and J gave up 8 bases, with 7 bases separating them. This CDR3 is CASSLLTEPQHF. In DNA, the CDR3 is TGTGCCAGCAGTTTACTGACCGAGCCCCAGCATTTT.

This chain links TRBV7-8 with TRBJ2-7, with 7 bases fitting TRBD1. The CDR3 is 16 amino acids. From germline, CDR1 is SGHVS and CDR2 FQNEAQ. J gave up 1 base and V 1 base, and 7 bases lay outside the gene matches. CDR3: CASSLGGTVLSYEQYF. The CDR3 nucleotides read TGTGCCAGCAGCTTAGGTGGGACAGTTCTTTCCTACGAGCAGTACTTC.

The chain recombines TRBV11-2 with TRBJ2-5; D is perhaps TRBD2 (5 bases). V gave up 1 base and J gave up 1 base, with 13 bases separating them. This CDR3 has 16 residues. The germline V gene encodes CDR1 SGHAT and CDR2 FQNNGV. CDR3 DNA: TGTGCCAGCAGCTTAGGGGTTAGCGCCCTCCAAGAGACCCAGTACTTC. It specifies CASSLGVSALQETQYF.

The rearrangement uses TRBV14 and TRBJ1-1; D not resolved. The germline gives CDR1 SGHDN, CDR2 FVKESK. This CDR3 is 16 amino acids long. V lost 1 base, J lost 0 bases, and 12 bases lay in between. For the CDR3, the DNA is TGTGCCAGCAGCCAAGTGGAGTCAGAGATGAACACTGAAGCTTTCTTT. It is translated as CASSQVESEMNTEAFF.

The chain couples TRBV30 to TRBJ1-2; tentative D call: TRBD1 (5 bases). The V gene's germline CDR1 is GTSNPN and CDR2 SVGIG (reference sequence). This CDR3 spans 13 amino acids. Trimming stripped 4 bases from V and 3 bases from J, with 12 bases between. The CDR3 is CAWTPAGYYGYTF. Here the CDR3 DNA reads TGTGCCTGGACCCCGGCAGGGTACTATGGCTACACCTTC.

The rearrangement links TRBV18 to TRBJ2-5; D is unresolved. The CDR3 length is 13 residues. The V end was cut by 5 bases, the J end by 1 base, with 8 bases between. The germline V gene has CDR1 KGHSH and CDR2 LQKENI. The CDR3 region is CASSKGGQETQYF. The CDR3 DNA reads TGTGCCAGCTCAAAAGGCGGCCAAGAGACCCAGTACTTC.

The V and J genes are TRBV6-4 and TRBJ2-1; D gene uncertain. The ends were cut back, 6 bases at V and 6 bases at J, with 15 bases in the middle. The length of the CDR3 is 14 residues. Germline CDR1 MRHNA, CDR2 SNTAGT. The CDR3 region has the DNA TGTGCCAGCAGCGAGGCGGCTGAGAGCAATGAGCAGTTCTTC. Translating it yields CASSEAAESNEQFF.

The gene calls are TRBV19 and TRBJ1-1; no clear D. The CDR3 covers 18 residues. The V and J ends lost 8 bases and 0 bases respectively, with 25 bases between them. Germline values: CDR1 LNHDA, CDR2 SQIVND (reference sequence). The CDR3 loop reads CASGLAPARNSLNTEAFF. CDR3 DNA: TGTGCCAGTGGCCTCGCTCCCGCGCGAAACTCTTTGAACACTGAAGCTTTCTTT.

The gene calls are TRBV2 and TRBJ1-2; D gene ambiguous. The germline gives CDR1 SNHLY, CDR2 FYNNEI. V gave up 5 bases and J gave up 8 bases, with 21 bases separating them. The length of the CDR3 is 15 residues. The CDR3: CASSPTVNRSGGYTF. For the CDR3, the DNA is TGTGCCAGCAGTCCTACAGTAAACCGAAGCGGGGGCTACACCTTC.

In this sample, this clone turned up once. The chain is built from TRBV29-1 and TRBJ1-2; D may be TRBD1 (6 bases). Germline V CDR1 and CDR2: SQVTM, ANQGSEA. V was pared by 1 base and J by 0 bases, with 18 bases between. This CDR3 spans 17 amino acids. CDR3 sequence reads: CSVEVPAAGASNYGYTF. CDR3 coding DNA: TGCAGCGTTGAAGTCCCCGCGGCGGGGGCGTCTAACTATGGCTACACCTTC.

The chain couples TRBV7-8 to TRBJ2-3, with TRBD2 matching 14 bases. CDR1 is SGHVS and CDR2 is FQNEAQ in the germline V gene. The length of the CDR3 is 18 residues. Germline trimming cut 1 base from V and 3 bases from J; bases unmatched to any gene: 6. The CDR3 region has the DNA TGTGCCAGCAGCTTAGTTGGGACTAGCGGGGGAGTGACAGATACGCAGTATTTT. Its translation: CASSLVGTSGGVTDTQYF.

V gene TRBV28 combines with J gene TRBJ1-5; 8 bases fit TRBD1. Germline V gene lookup returns CDR1 MDHEN and CDR2 SYDVKM. The J segment lost 6 bases and the V segment lost 3 bases, leaving 7 bases of the junction unmatched. The CDR3 is made up of 15 amino acids. CDR3 sequence: CASSFLTGGSQPQHF. The CDR3 nucleotides are TGTGCCAGCAGTTTCCTCACAGGGGGAAGTCAGCCCCAGCATTTT.

V and J are TRBV5-1 and TRBJ2-7; 8 positions match TRBD2. The V gene's germline CDR1 is SGHRS and CDR2 YFSETQ. CDR3 size: 14 residues. The V segment lost 2 bases and the J segment 2 bases; nucleotides outside the gene matches: 3. This CDR3 is CASSFGLAPYEQYF. CDR3 nucleotide sequence: TGCGCCAGCAGCTTCGGACTAGCCCCCTACGAGCAGTACTTC.

This chain uses TRBV4-2 with TRBJ2-2; 7 bases are a match to TRBD2. The CDR3 consists of 17 residues. The J segment lost 6 bases and the V segment lost 3 bases, leaving 13 bases of the junction unmatched. Looked up from germline, CDR1 is LGHNA and CDR2 is YNFKEQ. For the CDR3, the DNA is TGTGCCAGCAGCCATCCTAGGGCGGGGAGGGTACCCGGGGAGCTGTTTTTT. Amino acid sequence: CASSHPRAGRVPGELFF.

The chain employs TRBV4-3 and TRBJ2-3; 9 bases match TRBD2. Germline values: CDR1 LGHNA, CDR2 YSLEER. The V and J ends lost 1 base and 4 bases, in that order; junction bases with no gene match: 6. This CDR3 region has 16 residues. The CDR3 coding sequence is TGCGCCAGCAGCCAAGTCGGTAGCGGGGGCGCAGATACGCAGTATTTT. Its translation: CASSQVGSGGADTQYF.

CDR3 nucleotide sequence: TGTGCCAGCAGTTGGGGGTTTCTTCAGCCCCAGCATTTT. Its protein product is CASSWGFLQPQHF. This chain connects TRBV6-5 to TRBJ1-5; D might be TRBD1 (5 bases). The V and J ends lost 4 bases and 6 bases respectively, with 10 bases between them. CDR1 is MNHEY, CDR2 SVGAGI, per germline. The CDR3 loop spans 13 amino acids.

The J gene is TRBJ1-2, the V gene TRBV18; 9 nucleotides align to TRBD1. The CDR3 has 15 amino acids. After removal of 0 bases from V and 7 bases from J, the junction contained 6 bases not matched to a gene. Germline assignment: CDR1 KGHSH and CDR2 LQKENI. CDR3 sequence reads: CASSPPQGQGPGYTF. The CDR3 DNA is TGTGCCAGCTCACCACCTCAGGGACAGGGACCTGGCTACACCTTC.

The V call is TRBV2, the J call TRBJ2-7; D remains ambiguous. V lost 6 bases to trimming and J lost 0 bases, with 9 bases between them. Germline lookup yields CDR1 SNHLY and CDR2 FYNNEI. The CDR3 spans 13 residues. For the CDR3, the DNA is TGTGCCAGCAGGGCAGGTTACTCCTACGAGCAGTACTTC. Translating gives CASRAGYSYEQYF.

This clone was counted a few times. This sequence joins TRBV7-9 and TRBJ1-1, with 9 nucleotides matching TRBD1. This CDR3 has 16 residues. CDR1 is SEHNR and CDR2 is FQNEAQ in the germline V gene (reference sequence). Trimming removed 6 bases from V and 8 bases from J; junction bases left unmatched: 16. In nucleotides, the CDR3 is TGTGCCAGCAGAGCGCACAGGGGGCTGGTAGACTGGGAAGCTTTCTTT. Amino acid sequence: CASRAHRGLVDWEAFF.

V gene TRBV5-1 combines with J gene TRBJ2-3; 9 bases match TRBD2. Germline assignment: CDR1 SGHRS and CDR2 YFSETQ. CDR3 size: 16 residues. V trimming: 3 bases; J trimming: 5 bases; junction bases outside the gene matches: 10. CDR3 region: CASSSGLAGPLDTQYF. Written as DNA, the CDR3 is TGCGCCAGCAGCTCGGGACTAGCCGGGCCCCTAGATACGCAGTATTTT.

The gene calls are TRBV5-3 and TRBJ2-5, with TRBD2 matching over 7 bases. TRBV5-3 falls under the ORF class, with uncertain function. The CDR3 loop spans 14 amino acids. Germline trimming cut 9 bases from V and 0 bases from J; bases unmatched to any gene: 8. The CDR3 reads CATSTRGDQETQYF. The CDR3, as DNA: TGTGCCACCTCTACCCGGGGGGACCAAGAGACCCAGTACTTC.

This sequence joins TRBV7-3 and TRBJ1-1, with no clear D. V dropped 2 bases and J dropped 6 bases, with 10 bases sitting between them. This CDR3 contains 13 residues. CDR1 and CDR2 (germline): SGHTA, FQGTGA. The CDR3 sequence is CASSLGLGAEAFF. The CDR3 nucleotides are TGTGCCAGCAGCTTAGGGTTGGGCGCTGAAGCTTTCTTT.

J is TRBJ1-5 and V is TRBV6-5; D might be TRBD1 (5 bases). This CDR3 comprises 16 residues. The V end lost 0 bases, the J end lost 6 bases, and 15 bases lay between the germline ends. Germline CDR1 is MNHEY and CDR2 is SVGAGI. In DNA form, the CDR3 reads TGTGCCAGCAGTTACTCGAGGCAGGGAGGAGCTCAGCCCCAGCATTTT. As protein: CASSYSRQGGAQPQHF.

This clone was observed once. The chain joins TRBV11-2 to TRBJ2-2; D is undetermined. Trimming left V 5 bases short and J 0 bases short, with 13 bases between. The CDR3 length is 16 residues. CDR1 is SGHAT, CDR2 FQNNGV, per germline. Here the CDR3 reads CASSPLDGSNTGELFF. Written as DNA, the CDR3 is TGTGCCAGCAGCCCGCTGGACGGATCGAACACCGGGGAGCTGTTTTTT.

The gene calls are TRBV15 and TRBJ1-1; maybe TRBD1 (5 bases). CDR3 length equals 13 residues. Trimming shortened V by 4 bases and J by 4 bases, and 10 bases separated the two germline ends. Germline assignment: CDR1 LNHNV and CDR2 YYDKDF (reference sequence). In nucleotides, the CDR3 is TGTGCCACCAGCATGGGACCAAGCACTGAAGCTTTCTTT. Its protein product is CATSMGPSTEAFF.

In its sample, this clone was seen once. The rearrangement joins TRBV29-1 to TRBJ1-2; 7 nucleotides match TRBD1. Germline CDR1 is SQVTM and CDR2 is ANQGSEA. The CDR3 sequence is 11 residues long. The V and J ends lost 7 bases and 3 bases, in that order; junction bases with no gene match: 2. Written as DNA, the CDR3 is TGCAGCGCCACAGGGGACTATGGCTACACCTTC. Translation gives CSATGDYGYTF.

The genes are TRBV13 and TRBJ2-1; TRBD1 agrees at 9 bases. Germline V gene data show CDR1 as PRHDT and CDR2 as FYEKMQ (reference sequence). Unmatched junction bases numbered 16, after V lost 2 bases and J lost 5 bases. CDR3 length: 19 residues. The CDR3 region has the DNA TGTGCCAGCAGCTTACAGTCTTTTCGGGACAGGGAAGGGGACAATGAGCAGTTCTTC. Protein: CASSLQSFRDREGDNEQFF.

The J gene is TRBJ2-7, the V gene TRBV6-5; possible D gene TRBD2, 5 bases. Per germline, CDR1 MNHEY and CDR2 SVGAGI. V was cut by 0 bases and J by 1 base, with 7 bases left in between. There are 14 residues in the CDR3. The CDR3 is CASSYSGRSYEQYF. For the CDR3, the DNA is TGTGCCAGCAGTTACTCGGGGAGATCCTACGAGCAGTACTTC.